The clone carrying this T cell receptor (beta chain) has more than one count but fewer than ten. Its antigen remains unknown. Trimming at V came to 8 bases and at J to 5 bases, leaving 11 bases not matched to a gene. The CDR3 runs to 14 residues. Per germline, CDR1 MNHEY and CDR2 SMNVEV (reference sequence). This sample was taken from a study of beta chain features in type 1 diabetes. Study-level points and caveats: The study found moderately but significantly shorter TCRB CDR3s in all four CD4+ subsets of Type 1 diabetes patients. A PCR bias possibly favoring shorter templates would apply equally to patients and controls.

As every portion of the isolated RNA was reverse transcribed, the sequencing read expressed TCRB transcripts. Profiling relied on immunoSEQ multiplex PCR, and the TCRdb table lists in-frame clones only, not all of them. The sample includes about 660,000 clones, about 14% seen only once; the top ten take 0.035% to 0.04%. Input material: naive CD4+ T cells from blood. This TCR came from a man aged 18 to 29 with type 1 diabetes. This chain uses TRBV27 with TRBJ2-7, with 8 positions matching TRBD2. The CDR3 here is CASLWAGGRNEQYF. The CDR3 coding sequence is TGTGCCAGCCTTTGGGCGGGGGGCCGGAACGAGCAGTACTTC.